These 17 T cell receptor beta chains originate from one sample sequenced in a study of technical replicates of blood from a handful of donors. The table came from immunoSEQ multiplex PCR; TCRdb's copy has only in-frame clones and leaves some out. The profile covers tens of thousands of clones, with 93% appearing a single time and 0.25% taken by the ten largest. The specimen sequenced was T cells isolated from PBMCs. These receptors originate from a human donor in good health.

This chain links TRBV2 with TRBJ2-6; maybe TRBD2 (5 bases). Germline V CDR1 and CDR2: SNHLY, FYNNEI. The CDR3 covers 15 residues. V lost 3 bases to trimming and J lost 2 bases, with 8 bases between them. In nucleotides, the CDR3 is TGTGCCAGCAGTGATAGGAGGACTGGGGCCAACGTCCTGACTTTC. Protein product: CASSDRRTGANVLTF.

The genes are TRBV6-1 and TRBJ2-2, with 11 nucleotides matching TRBD2. J lost 3 bases, V lost 4 bases, and 7 bases had no gene match. The CDR3 extends over 17 amino acids. CDR1 and CDR2 from the germline V gene are MNHNS and SASEGT. The CDR3 region is CASSGYPGLADTGELFF. The CDR3 DNA follows: TGTGCCAGCAGTGGGTATCCGGGACTAGCGGACACCGGGGAGCTGTTTTTT.

This clone has only one observation. This chain links TRBV19 with TRBJ1-4; TRBD1 is a possible D gene (6 bases). Trimming pared 5 bases from V and 0 bases from J, leaving 13 bases between. The length of the CDR3 is 16 residues. Germline V gene sequence: CDR1 LNHDA, CDR2 SQIVND (reference sequence). The CDR3 is CASSYRGASTNEKLFF. The CDR3 region has the DNA TGTGCCAGTAGTTATCGGGGGGCCTCAACTAATGAAAAACTGTTTTTT. The variable domain in full, with the rest retrieved from reference TRBV19 and TRBJ1-4, is DGGITQSPKYLFRKEGQNVTLSCEQNLNHDAMYWYRQDPGQGLRLIYYSQIVNDFQKGDIAEGYSVSREKKESFPLTVTSAQKNPTAFYLCASSYRGASTNEKLFFGSGTQLSVL.

The V and J genes are TRBV6-4 and TRBJ1-1, with TRBD1 matching 8 bases. The CDR3 length is 16 residues. The trim removed 0 bases at V and 4 bases at J, leaving 7 bases unmatched. Germline values: CDR1 MRHNA, CDR2 SNTAGT. The chain's CDR3 is CASSDSNVRGLTEAFF. The CDR3, as DNA: TGTGCCAGCAGTGACTCGAATGTCAGGGGGCTCACTGAAGCTTTCTTT.

This chain links TRBV25-1 with TRBJ2-2, with D perhaps matching TRBD2 (5 bases). The CDR3 covers 15 residues. Per germline, CDR1 MGHDK and CDR2 SYGVNS. The ends were cut back, 5 bases at V and 6 bases at J, with 16 bases in the middle. The CDR3 spells CASSQPSSGAGELFF. Here the CDR3 DNA reads TGTGCCAGCAGTCAACCCTCTTCCGGGGCCGGGGAGCTGTTTTTT.

The V gene is TRBV5-8, the J gene TRBJ1-5, with 7 bases aligning to TRBD1. CDR3 size: 15 residues. Germline V gene sequence: CDR1 SGHTS, CDR2 YDEGEE. Unmatched junction bases numbered 5, after V lost 2 bases and J lost 3 bases. The CDR3 loop is CASSFWQGDNQPQHF. CDR3 bases: TGTGCCAGCAGCTTTTGGCAGGGGGACAATCAGCCCCAGCATTTT. The full variable domain, its missing parts supplied by reference TRBV5-8 and TRBJ1-5, is EAGVTQSPTHLIKTRGQQATLRCSPISGHTSVYWYQQALGLGLQFLLWYDEGEERNRGNFPPRFSGRQFPNYSSELNVNALELEDSALYLCASSFWQGDNQPQHFGDGTRLSIL.

This clone has a single count. The V gene is TRBV12-5, the J gene TRBJ2-2; 7 nucleotides agree with TRBD2. Germline V lookup: CDR1 LGHNT, CDR2 FRNRAP. The CDR3 has 15 amino acids. Germline trimming cut 0 bases from V and 6 bases from J; bases unmatched to any gene: 4. The CDR3: CASGLVGGFPGELFF. For the CDR3, the DNA is TGTGCTAGTGGTTTGGTGGGGGGGTTTCCCGGGGAGCTGTTTTTT.

The CDR3 here is CASSLVVRTSGRIDPENIQYF. The CDR3 nucleotides are TGTGCCAGCAGCTTAGTAGTTAGGACTAGCGGGAGAATAGATCCGGAAAACATTCAGTACTTC. The genes are TRBV7-8 and TRBJ2-4; 13 positions agree with TRBD2. CDR1 SGHVS and CDR2 FQNEAQ come from the germline V gene. The trim removed 1 base at V and 5 bases at J, leaving 17 bases unmatched. This CDR3 has 21 amino acids.

The chain carries TRBV10-1 and TRBJ1-1; no clear D gene. Deletions cut 2 bases from V and 5 bases from J, with 12 bases between. Germline lookup yields CDR1 WNHNN and CDR2 SYGVQD (reference sequence). This CDR3 is 14 amino acids long. CDR3 amino acids: CASSEAGGITEAFF. The CDR3 bases are TGCGCCAGCAGTGAGGCAGGAGGTATTACTGAAGCTTTCTTT.

This clone was recorded once. The chain uses TRBV6-5 and TRBJ2-5, with D perhaps TRBD2 (5 bases). The CDR3 covers 12 residues. V dropped 2 bases and J dropped 5 bases, with 6 bases sitting between them. Germline-derived CDR1 and CDR2 are MNHEY and SVGAGI. This CDR3 reads CASSYRGETQYF. CDR3 coding DNA: TGTGCCAGCAGTTACCGGGGTGAGACCCAGTACTTC.

This rearrangement joins TRBV11-3 to TRBJ2-1; TRBD2 agrees at 8 bases. CDR1 and CDR2 (germline): SGHNT, YENEEA. Germline trimming cut 2 bases from V and 7 bases from J; bases unmatched to any gene: 16. CDR3 length equals 18 residues. This CDR3 is CASSLSRWLAGGTNEQFF. The CDR3 DNA reads TGTGCCAGCAGCTTATCGAGATGGCTGGCGGGGGGAACGAATGAGCAGTTCTTC.

The chain links TRBV4-1 to TRBJ1-5; TRBD1 aligns across 9 bases. This CDR3 has 16 amino acids. The V gene end was trimmed by 1 base and the J gene end by 5 bases; junction bases not matched to a gene: 6. Germline CDR1 is MGHRA and CDR2 is YSYEKL. CDR3 amino acids: CASSQGRRTGDQPQHF. The CDR3 coding sequence is TGCGCCAGCAGCCAAGGGCGCCGGACAGGGGATCAGCCCCAGCATTTT.

The CDR3 here is CASSPSTAEGQETQYF. CDR3 nucleotide sequence: TGTGCCAGCAGTCCTTCGACAGCGGAGGGCCAAGAGACCCAGTACTTC. The V and J genes are TRBV9 and TRBJ2-5; possible D gene TRBD2, 6 bases. V was cut by 5 bases and J by 1 base, with 18 bases left in between. Looked up from germline, CDR1 is SGDLS and CDR2 is YYNGEE. The CDR3 runs to 16 residues.

The chain is built from TRBV10-3 and TRBJ2-7; a possible D gene is TRBD2 (6 bases). Germline assignment: CDR1 ENHRY and CDR2 SYGVKD. With 9 bases removed from V and 3 bases from J, the gap between germline ends came to 18 bases. This CDR3 comprises 14 residues. Written as DNA, the CDR3 is TGTGCCATACGGAGGGGTCCCCCGGACTACGAGCAGTACTTC. Residues: CAIRRGPPDYEQYF.

V is TRBV7-6 and J is TRBJ1-1, with 7 bases lining up with TRBD1. Per germline, CDR1 SGHVS and CDR2 FNYEAQ. The CDR3 runs to 15 residues. J lost 1 base, V lost 7 bases, and 9 bases had no gene match. The CDR3 nucleotides read TGTGCCAGCACCCAGACAGGGATCGGGAACACTGAAGCTTTCTTT. Translation gives CASTQTGIGNTEAFF. The whole variable domain, remainder taken from reference TRBV7-6 and TRBJ1-1, is GAGVSQSPRYKVTKRGQDVALRCDPISGHVSLYWYRQALGQGPEFLTYFNYEAQQDKSGLPNDRFSAERPEGSISTLTIQRTEQRDSAMYRCASTQTGIGNTEAFFGQGTRLTVV.

The J gene is TRBJ1-2, the V gene TRBV7-2; the D gene is possibly TRBD1 (6 bases). From germline, CDR1 is SGHTA and CDR2 FQGNSA. V lost 0 bases to trimming and J lost 4 bases, with 12 bases between them. This CDR3 has 15 residues. The CDR3 loop reads CASSLAPGHLYGYTF. CDR3 bases: TGTGCCAGCAGCTTAGCACCGGGACATCTCTATGGCTACACCTTC.

In this sample, this clone turned up once. The chain couples TRBV28 to TRBJ1-2; 7 positions match TRBD1. The V gene's germline CDR1 is MDHEN and CDR2 SYDVKM. V dropped 6 bases and J dropped 4; count of bases not matched to a gene: 8. This CDR3 comprises 14 residues. Written as DNA, the CDR3 is TGTGCCAGCAGGCCGGGACAGAGACTCTATGGCTACACCTTC. The encoded protein is CASRPGQRLYGYTF.